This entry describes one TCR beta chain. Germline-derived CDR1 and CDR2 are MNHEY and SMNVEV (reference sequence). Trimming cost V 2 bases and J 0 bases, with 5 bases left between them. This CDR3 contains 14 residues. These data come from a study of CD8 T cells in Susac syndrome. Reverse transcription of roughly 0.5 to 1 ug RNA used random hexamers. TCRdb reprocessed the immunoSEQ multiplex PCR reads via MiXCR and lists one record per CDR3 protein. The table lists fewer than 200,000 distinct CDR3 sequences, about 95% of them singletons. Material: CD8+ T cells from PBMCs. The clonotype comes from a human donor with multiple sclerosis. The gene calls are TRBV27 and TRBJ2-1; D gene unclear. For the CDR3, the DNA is TGTGCCAGCAGTTTACCGGGCTCCTACAATGAGCAGTTCTTC. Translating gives CASSLPGSYNEQFF.